The 14 T cell receptor beta chains below were found in one sample sequenced in a study of Graves' ophthalmopathy and Graves' hyperthyroidism. Amplified material comprised TCR beta CDR3 regions derived from RNA transcripts. After a first-round RT-PCR with HTBI primers, a second-round multiplex PCR was run. One entry per CDR3 protein, called by TCRdb with MiXCR from the multiplex PCR reads. This table holds about 620,000 distinct CDR3 sequences, approximately 22% found once. The sequencing sample was made of peripheral blood. The receptors derive from a woman under 30 with stable Graves' hyperthyroidism. Some clones in this sample may be carry-over from other donors' samples.

This clonotype was recorded at least ten times. The V gene is TRBV24-1, the J gene TRBJ1-1; D remains unclear. Trimming removed 7 bases from V and 5 bases from J, with 10 bases in between. Germline values: CDR1 KGHDR, CDR2 SFDVKD. This CDR3 has 12 amino acids. The CDR3 loop reads CATSLGGTEAFF. The CDR3 DNA reads as TGTGCCACCAGCCTCGGAGGTACTGAAGCTTTCTTT.

This chain uses TRBV12-3 or TRBV12-4 with TRBJ2-3; D is unresolved. The CDR3 loop spans 16 amino acids. With 6 bases removed from V and 0 bases from J, the gap between germline ends came to 16 bases. The CDR3 coding sequence is TGTGCCAGCAGAGACATCCAGGAGACTAGCACAGATACGCAGTATTTT. This gives the protein CASRDIQETSTDTQYF.

This clonotype was recorded many times. The rearrangement links TRBV3-1 to TRBJ1-2; a weak D match, TRBD1 (5 bases). Germline V lookup: CDR1 LGHDT, CDR2 YNNKEL (reference sequence). The germline V and J ends were trimmed by 2 bases and 3 bases, with 10 bases remaining between them. This CDR3 spans 14 amino acids. CDR3 nucleotide sequence: TGTGCCAGCAGCCAAAGTAGGGACCACTATGGCTACACCTTC. Its protein is CASSQSRDHYGYTF.

The sample holds many counts of this clonotype. V usage is TRBV29-1 and J usage is TRBJ1-2; D not resolved. CDR3 length equals 14 residues. V was pared by 5 bases and J by 7 bases, with 20 bases between. Germline V gives CDR1 SQVTM, CDR2 ANQGSEA. The CDR3: CSVRRFWVGLGYTF. CDR3 bases: TGCAGCGTTCGCCGCTTTTGGGTCGGGCTTGGCTACACCTTC.

The chain couples TRBV20-1 to TRBJ1-1, with D uncertain. CDR1 and CDR2 (germline): DFQATT, SNEGSKA (reference sequence). The CDR3 spans 15 residues. The ends were cut back, 2 bases at V and 5 bases at J, with 18 bases in the middle. CDR3 amino acids: CSARTVTRLGTEAFF. The CDR3 DNA follows: TGCAGTGCTAGAACAGTGACCCGCCTGGGGACTGAAGCTTTCTTT.

This clonotype was recorded at least ten times. The chain combines TRBV7-2 with TRBJ1-2; D gene uncertain. Germline V lookup: CDR1 SGHTA, CDR2 FQGNSA. This CDR3 is built from 13 residues. Trimming stripped 4 bases from V and 4 bases from J, with 10 bases between. The CDR3 bases are TGTGCCAGCAGCTCTCTAGGGTTCTATGGCTACACCTTC. This encodes CASSSLGFYGYTF.

This clonotype showed up just a few times. The J gene is TRBJ1-5, the V gene TRBV12-3 or TRBV12-4, with 7 bases matching TRBD1. The CDR3 has 17 residues. Trimming cost V 4 bases and J 2 bases; bases outside gene matches: 11. The CDR3: CASSSPRGQARNQPQHF. DNA of the CDR3: TGTGCCAGCAGTTCCCCGCGTGGACAGGCCCGCAATCAGCCCCAGCATTTT.

This clonotype was picked up many times. The genes are TRBV20-1 and TRBJ1-5; D gene uncertain. CDR3 length: 12 amino acids. V shed 3 bases and J shed 4 bases, with 7 bases lying between them. Looked up from germline, CDR1 is DFQATT and CDR2 is SNEGSKA (reference sequence). CDR3 region: CSASYGNQPQHF. The DNA for the CDR3 is TGCAGTGCTAGTTACGGGAATCAGCCCCAGCATTTT.

This clonotype was recorded many times. This chain uses TRBV5-6 with TRBJ1-6, with 7 nucleotides matching TRBD1. V was clipped by 4 bases and J by 5 bases; unmatched bases: 3. The CDR3 contains 14 residues. Germline V gives CDR1 SGHDT, CDR2 YYEEEE. The CDR3: CASSMTGNNSPLHF. DNA of the CDR3: TGTGCCAGCAGCATGACAGGGAATAATTCACCCCTCCACTTT. The whole variable domain, remainder taken from reference TRBV5-6 and TRBJ1-6, is DAGVTQSPTHLIKTRGQQVTLRCSPKSGHDTVSWYQQALGQGPQFIFQYYEEEERQRGNFPDRFSGHQFPNYSSELNVNALLLGDSALYLCASSMTGNNSPLHFGNGTRLTVT.

The chain recombines TRBV12-3 or TRBV12-4 with TRBJ2-7; 10 nucleotides agree with TRBD1. CDR3 length: 15 amino acids. J lost 6 bases, V lost 4 bases, and 9 bases had no gene match. Written as DNA, the CDR3 is TGTGCCAGCAGTTATTCCGGGACAGGGGAAGGCGAGCAGTACTTC. It is translated as CASSYSGTGEGEQYF.

This chain joins TRBV28 and TRBJ1-2, with D hard to call. Trimming left V 3 bases short and J 4 bases short, with 9 bases between. CDR1 and CDR2 from the germline V gene are MDHEN and SYDVKM. The CDR3 is 13 residues long. The CDR3 is CASSLKNPYGYTF. Here the CDR3 DNA reads TGTGCCAGCAGTTTGAAAAACCCCTATGGCTACACCTTC.

The V call is TRBV14, the J call TRBJ2-2; no clear D. Trimming removed 3 bases from V and 7 bases from J, with 18 bases in between. The CDR3 spans 16 residues. The germline V gene has CDR1 SGHDN and CDR2 FVKESK. In DNA form, the CDR3 reads TGTGCCAGCAGCCATTCGGCACGGCCCGACTTCGGGGAGCTGTTTTTT. It codes for CASSHSARPDFGELFF. The variable domain in full, completed from reference TRBV14 and TRBJ2-2, reads EAGVTQFPSHSVIEKGQTVTLRCDPISGHDNLYWYRRVMGKEIKFLLHFVKESKQDESGMPNNRFLAERTGGTYSTLKVQPAELEDSGVYFCASSHSARPDFGELFFGEGSRLTVL.

This clonotype was observed at least ten times. CDR3 region: CSASEGYTEAFF. CDR3 in DNA: TGCAGTGCTAGCGAGGGGTACACTGAAGCTTTCTTT. The chain combines TRBV20-1 with TRBJ1-1; maybe TRBD1 (5 bases). Germline CDR1 reads DFQATT; CDR2 reads SNEGSKA (reference sequence). V shed 3 bases and J shed 3 bases, with 8 bases lying between them. The CDR3 totals 12 residues.

This clonotype was counted at least ten times. The CDR3 nucleotides read TGCGCCAGCAGCTTATTGACAGGGACGAACACTGAAGCTTTCTTT. Protein product: CASSLLTGTNTEAFF. The rearrangement joins TRBV5-1 to TRBJ1-1, with TRBD1 matching 7 bases. The trim removed 2 bases at V and 1 base at J, leaving 5 bases unmatched. This CDR3 has 15 amino acids. CDR1 is SGHRS, CDR2 YFSETQ, per germline. Full variable domain (missing parts from reference TRBV5-1 and TRBJ1-1): KAGVTQTPRYLIKTRGQQVTLSCSPISGHRSVSWYQQTPGQGLQFLFEYFSETQRNKGNFPGRFSGRQFSNSRSEMNVSTLELGDSALYLCASSLLTGTNTEAFFGQGTRLTVV.